These 26 T cell receptor beta chains share one sample of origin, sequenced in a study of STAT5B mutations in CD4+ large granular lymphocyte leukemia. Sequenced by immunoSEQ multiplex PCR; TCRdb stores in-frame clones only, minus some. This sample yields around 21,000 clones, of which around 75% are seen a single time; less than 5% belongs to the top ten. Sequenced sample: CD4+ T cells from blood buffy coats. These receptor sequences come from a human donor in good health.

The chain joins TRBV6-1 to TRBJ1-2; D is ambiguous. The CDR3 is 10 amino acids. Looked up from germline, CDR1 is MNHNS and CDR2 is SASEGT. The ends were cut back, 8 bases at V and 5 bases at J, with 6 bases in the middle. Here the CDR3 DNA reads TGTGCCAGCGGCCTATATGGCTACACCTTC. Translating gives CASGLYGYTF.

The chain joins TRBV6-5 to TRBJ2-1; 7 bases agree with TRBD1. Germline CDR1 MNHEY, CDR2 SVGAGI. Trimming removed 5 bases from V and 0 bases from J; junction bases left unmatched: 4. CDR3 length: 15 amino acids. The CDR3 DNA reads as TGTGCCAGCAGTCGACAGGGAAGCTCCTACAATGAGCAGTTCTTC. Encoded protein: CASSRQGSSYNEQFF.

The chain couples TRBV19 to TRBJ2-5; D possibly corresponds to TRBD2 (6 bases). The J call is in doubt because the DNA end fits TRBJ2-7 better. The CDR3 length is 15 residues. Germline loops: CDR1 LNHDA, CDR2 SQIVND (reference sequence). As DNA, the CDR3 is TGTGCCAGTAGCAACCCCGGGACTCCGCCACACGAGCAGTACTTC. Amino acids: CASSNPGTPPHEQYF.

J is TRBJ2-7 and V is TRBV5-1; D is possibly TRBD1 (6 bases). CDR1 and CDR2 (germline): SGHRS, YFSETQ. Trimming removed 4 bases at V and 1 base at J, with 12 bases between. This CDR3 has 14 amino acids. In nucleotides, the CDR3 is TGCGCCAGCAGCAGAGAGACAGGATCCTACGAGCAGTACTTC. Protein sequence: CASSRETGSYEQYF.

This clone was observed a handful of times. The chain links TRBV5-6 to TRBJ1-2; weak D call: TRBD1 (6 bases). V lost 4 bases and J lost 8, with 15 bases in between. The CDR3 extends over 13 amino acids. In germline, CDR1 is SGHDT, CDR2 YYEEEE. The CDR3 region has the DNA TGTGCCAGCAGCCCCAGGACAGTCCGCGGCTACACCTTC. Protein: CASSPRTVRGYTF.

The rearrangement links TRBV2 to TRBJ2-1, with TRBD2 identical over 9 bases. Germline assignment: CDR1 SNHLY and CDR2 FYNNEI. This CDR3 has 15 amino acids. The V gene end was trimmed by 7 bases and the J gene end by 7 bases; junction bases not matched to a gene: 11. The CDR3 spells CASNKIAGVINEQFF. For the CDR3, the DNA is TGTGCCAGCAATAAGATAGCGGGAGTGATAAATGAGCAGTTCTTC. The variable domain in full, completed from reference TRBV2 and TRBJ2-1, reads EPEVTQTPSHQVTQMGQEVILRCVPISNHLYFYWYRQILGQKVEFLVSFYNNEISEKSEIFDDQFSVERPDGSNFTLKIRSTKLEDSAMYFCASNKIAGVINEQFFGPGTRLTVL.

This clone was observed a few times. The chain has TRBV27 and TRBJ2-7; D ambiguous. V was pared by 5 bases and J by 3 bases, with 11 bases between. Germline lookup yields CDR1 MNHEY and CDR2 SMNVEV (reference sequence). There are 13 residues in the CDR3. CDR3 loop: CASSPQLSYEQYF. CDR3 DNA: TGTGCCAGCAGTCCCCAACTAAGCTACGAGCAGTACTTC.

V usage is TRBV28 and J usage is TRBJ2-3; unclear D gene. CDR1 and CDR2 from the germline V gene are MDHEN and SYDVKM. V lost 3 bases, J lost 2 bases, and 12 bases lay in between. The CDR3 runs 15 residues. Here the CDR3 DNA reads TGTGCCAGCAGTTTGGTAACGGTAAACACAGATACGCAGTATTTT. Protein product: CASSLVTVNTDTQYF.

This clone was observed a single time. This chain links TRBV25-1 with TRBJ1-2; D ambiguous. CDR1 is MGHDK and CDR2 is SYGVNS in the germline V gene. The CDR3 consists of 13 residues. V was pared by 5 bases and J by 7 bases, with 14 bases between. In DNA form, the CDR3 reads TGTGCCAGCAGTATAAAGGGCAACGCTGGCTACACCTTC. Its translation is CASSIKGNAGYTF.

CDR3 coding DNA: TGTGCCAGCAGCTTCTACAGGGGCAGCGGGACCTACGAGCAGTACTTC. It codes for CASSFYRGSGTYEQYF. The chain uses TRBV7-2 and TRBJ2-7, with D perhaps given as TRBD1 or TRBD2 (7 bases each). Germline lookup yields CDR1 SGHTA and CDR2 FQGNSA. Deletions cut 3 bases from V and 2 bases from J, with 17 bases between. The CDR3 totals 16 residues. Full variable domain (missing parts from reference TRBV7-2 and TRBJ2-7): GAGVSQSPSNKVTEKGKDVELRCDPISGHTALYWYRQSLGQGLEFLIYFQGNSAPDKSGLPSDRFSAERTGGSVSTLTIQRTQQEDSAVYLCASSFYRGSGTYEQYFGPGTRLTVT.

This clone was seen only once. V usage is TRBV30 and J usage is TRBJ2-3; no reliable D call. Germline lookup yields CDR1 GTSNPN and CDR2 SVGIG (reference sequence). Trimming left V 1 base short and J 2 bases short, with 1 base between. This CDR3 region has 11 residues. CDR3 nucleotide sequence: TGTGCCTGGAGTGCCACAGATACGCAGTATTTT. The encoded protein is CAWSATDTQYF.

V and J are TRBV6-5 and TRBJ1-2; D is unclear. CDR1 is MNHEY and CDR2 is SVGAGI in the germline V gene. The V and J ends lost 3 bases and 0 bases respectively, with 5 bases between them. There are 13 residues in the CDR3. CDR3 nucleotides: TGTGCCAGCAGTTATGGGGCTAACTATGGCTACACCTTC. Its protein is CASSYGANYGYTF.

The chain recombines TRBV5-1 with TRBJ2-1; 9 bases match TRBD2. The CDR3 has 15 amino acids. The V gene end was trimmed by 0 bases and the J gene end by 7 bases; junction bases not matched to a gene: 5. Germline V CDR1 and CDR2: SGHRS, YFSETQ. The CDR3 is CASSLEGGRANEQFF. The CDR3 DNA sequence: TGCGCCAGCAGCTTGGAGGGCGGGAGGGCGAATGAGCAGTTCTTC.

The chain has TRBV28 and TRBJ1-6; 9 nucleotides agree with TRBD1. This CDR3 has 16 residues. The J segment lost 8 bases and the V segment lost 1 base, leaving 6 bases of the junction unmatched. Germline-derived CDR1 and CDR2 are MDHEN and SYDVKM. CDR3 in DNA: TGTGCCAGCAGTTTATCTGCTGGGACAGGGTATTCACCCCTCCACTTT. This codes for CASSLSAGTGYSPLHF.

The V call is TRBV6-6, the J call TRBJ2-7; D gene unclear. CDR1 is MNHNY and CDR2 is SVGAGI in the germline V gene (reference sequence). The V gene lost 7 bases and the J gene lost 2 bases, with 9 bases spanning the gap. The CDR3 sequence is 12 residues long. The CDR3 region has the DNA TGTGCCAGCACTAACGGTCCCTACGAGCAGTACTTC. Translation: CASTNGPYEQYF.

J is TRBJ2-1 and V is TRBV5-1, with D uncertain. The CDR3 totals 16 residues. Germline CDR1 and CDR2: SGHRS and YFSETQ. V was pared by 0 bases and J by 9 bases, with 19 bases between. The CDR3 here is CASSLVSGYGHGEQFF. The DNA of the CDR3 is TGCGCCAGCAGCTTGGTTTCTGGGTACGGTCACGGTGAGCAGTTCTTC.

The DNA of the CDR3 is TGCAGCGTTGAGCAGGGCGGCGGTCAGCCCCAGCATTTT. It yields the protein CSVEQGGGQPQHF. This chain joins TRBV29-1 and TRBJ1-5, with D possibly being TRBD1 (5 bases). CDR3 length: 13 residues. Germline V gene lookup returns CDR1 SQVTM and CDR2 ANQGSEA. The V end was cut by 3 bases, the J end by 6 bases, with 12 bases between.

V is TRBV28 and J is TRBJ1-4; unclear D gene. V was shortened by 7 bases and J by 8 bases, with 14 bases between the two germline ends. The CDR3 consists of 13 residues. Germline lookup yields CDR1 MDHEN and CDR2 SYDVKM. CDR3 region: CASNGRKREKLFF. CDR3 in DNA: TGTGCCAGCAACGGCAGAAAGAGGGAAAAACTGTTTTTT.

The rearrangement joins TRBV6-1 to TRBJ2-7, with 8 bases lining up with TRBD2. This CDR3 has 13 residues. V was clipped by 7 bases and J by 3 bases; unmatched bases: 5. Germline-derived CDR1 and CDR2 are MNHNS and SASEGT. CDR3 in DNA: TGTGCCAGCATCCAGCGGGAGATCTACGAGCAGTACTTC. Protein sequence: CASIQREIYEQYF.

The chain has TRBV6-1 and TRBJ2-2, with D unclear. CDR3 length: 12 residues. Germline loops: CDR1 MNHNS, CDR2 SASEGT. Between the trimmed V and J ends, which lost 4 bases and 8 bases, there was a span of 8 bases. The CDR3 DNA sequence: TGTGCCAGCAGTGTTTGGCCTGGGGAGCTGTTTTTT. It translates to CASSVWPGELFF.

The chain uses TRBV6-1 and TRBJ1-5; D unresolved. Trimming pared 1 base from V and 5 bases from J, leaving 21 bases between. The CDR3 runs to 18 residues. CDR1 is MNHNS and CDR2 is SASEGT in the germline V gene. In nucleotides, the CDR3 is TGTGCCAGCAGTGAAGTTCTTGGAGGACCGGGGATCTATCAGCCCCAGCATTTT. It yields the protein CASSEVLGGPGIYQPQHF.

This chain uses TRBV25-1 with TRBJ2-1, with 9 positions matching TRBD2. V lost 4 bases and J lost 2; bases outside the gene matches: 6. The germline gives CDR1 MGHDK, CDR2 SYGVNS. The CDR3 extends over 16 amino acids. The CDR3 nucleotides are TGTGCCAGCAGTGGGGAAGCGGGAGGCCCCTACAATGAGCAGTTCTTC. This translates into CASSGEAGGPYNEQFF.

V and J are TRBV6-1 and TRBJ2-3, with 10 bases aligning to TRBD2. The V gene end was trimmed by 7 bases and the J gene end by 2 bases; junction bases not matched to a gene: 6. The CDR3 is made up of 15 amino acids. Germline V lookup: CDR1 MNHNS, CDR2 SASEGT. The CDR3 DNA sequence: TGTGCCAGCAATAAACTAGCGGGGTCCACAGATACGCAGTATTTT. Encoded protein: CASNKLAGSTDTQYF.

Comments on this clone: The junction departs from germline at one end; a sequencing error may be responsible. J is TRBJ1-4 and V is TRBV5-1, with D possibly TRBD1 on 5 matching bases. The CDR3 sequence is 16 residues long. Germline V CDR1 and CDR2: SGHRS, YFSETQ. The CDR3 loop is CASGLGGGDTNEKLFF. CDR3 DNA: TGCGCCAGCGGCTTGGGAGGCGGGGACACTAATGAAAAACTGTTTTTT.

The CDR3 loop is CASSSTSGLASKYF. In nucleotides, the CDR3 is TGTGCCAGCAGCTCAACTTCGGGACTAGCGTCGAAGTACTTC. The rearrangement joins TRBV28 to TRBJ2-7; 10 bases fit TRBD2. The V gene's germline CDR1 is MDHEN and CDR2 SYDVKM. The V gene end was trimmed by 6 bases and the J gene end by 11 bases; junction bases not matched to a gene: 13. The CDR3 consists of 14 residues.

The chain is built from TRBV20-1 and TRBJ2-7, with D unclear. The CDR3 has 11 residues. With 7 bases removed from V and 4 bases from J, the gap between germline ends came to 11 bases. Per the germline V gene, CDR1 is DFQATT and CDR2 is SNEGSKA (reference sequence). The CDR3 coding sequence is TGCAGTGTTAACTGGGGTTACGAGCAGTACTTC. Protein: CSVNWGYEQYF.